This TCR beta chain was identified in a study of beta chain features in type 1 diabetes. The study, taken as a whole, reports: Among type 1 diabetes patients, VDJ junctions had fewer insertions and more deletions. In every one of the four CD4+ subsets, TCRB CDR3s were moderately but significantly shorter in Type 1 diabetes patients. Researchers caution that PCR might favor shorter templates, equally among patients and controls.

Stem cell-like memory, regulatory, central memory and naive CD4+ cells were sorted via CD45RO/CCR7/CD25/CD127/CD95/CD27. About this clone itself: Its matching antigen is unknown.

The study reverse transcribed the entire isolated RNA, so it sequenced expressed TCRB transcripts. Sequenced by immunoSEQ multiplex PCR; TCRdb stores in-frame clones only, minus some. This sample has around 710,000 clones, with roughly 12% found just once. Trimming shortened V by 7 bases and J by 4 bases, and 4 bases separated the two germline ends. Germline values: CDR1 LNHDA, CDR2 SQIVND (reference sequence). The CDR3 loop spans 11 amino acids. The V call is TRBV19, the J call TRBJ2-2; D not certain. Sequencing was carried out using naive CD4+ T cells from blood. The receptor was isolated from a young man with type 1 diabetes. The CDR3 loop reads CASTVTGELFF. CDR3 bases: TGTGCCAGTACTGTCACCGGGGAGCTGTTTTTT.